The TCR beta chain under discussion was sequenced for a study of T cell repertoires in cytomegalovirus infection. For this clonotype: Its target is not known.

MiXCR was run by TCRdb on the reads, yielding one entry per CDR3 protein. This table holds roughly 920,000 distinct CDR3 sequences, approximately 30% found once. The V segment lost 5 bases and the J segment 0 bases; nucleotides outside the gene matches: 8. This CDR3 comprises 16 residues. Germline CDR1 is SEHNR and CDR2 is FQNEAQ (reference sequence). Source: cultured CD8+ T cells from PBMCs, taken from culture after CMV antigen stimulation. This TCR was sampled from a human donor in good health (CMV status not recorded). Some clones in this sample may be carry-over from other donors' samples. J is TRBJ2-3 and V is TRBV7-9; 7 positions match TRBD2. CDR3: CASSPLASTSTDTQYF. For the CDR3, the DNA is TGTGCCAGCAGCCCACTAGCGTCAACTAGCACAGATACGCAGTATTTT.